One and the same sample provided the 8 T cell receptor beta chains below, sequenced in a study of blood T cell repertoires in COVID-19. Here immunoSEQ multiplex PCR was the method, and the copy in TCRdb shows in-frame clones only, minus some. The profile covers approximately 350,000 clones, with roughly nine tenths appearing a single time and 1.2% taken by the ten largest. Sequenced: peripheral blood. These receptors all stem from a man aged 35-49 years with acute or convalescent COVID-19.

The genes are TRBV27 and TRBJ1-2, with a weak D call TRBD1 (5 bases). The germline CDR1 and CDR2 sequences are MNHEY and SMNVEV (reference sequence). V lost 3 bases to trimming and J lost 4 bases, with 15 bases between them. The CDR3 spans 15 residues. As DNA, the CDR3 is TGTGCCAGCAGTTTCAGCGGGGGTTCCGTCTATGGCTACACCTTC. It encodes CASSFSGGSVYGYTF.

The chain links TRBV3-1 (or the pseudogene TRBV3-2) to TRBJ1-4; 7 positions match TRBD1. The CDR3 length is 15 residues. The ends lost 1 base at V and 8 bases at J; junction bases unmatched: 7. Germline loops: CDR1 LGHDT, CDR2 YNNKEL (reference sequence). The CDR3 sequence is CASSQGYRGREKLFF. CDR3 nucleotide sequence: TGTGCCAGCAGCCAAGGGTACAGGGGACGAGAAAAACTGTTTTTT.

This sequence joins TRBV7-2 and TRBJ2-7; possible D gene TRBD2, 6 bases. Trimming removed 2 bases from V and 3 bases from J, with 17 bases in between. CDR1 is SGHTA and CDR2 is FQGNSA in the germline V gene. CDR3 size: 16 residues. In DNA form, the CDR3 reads TGTGCCAGCAGCTTACGTCGGCGGGAACACCACTACGAGCAGTACTTC. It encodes CASSLRRREHHYEQYF.

The CDR3 loop is CASSWGSGTTYEQYF. For the CDR3, the DNA is TGTGCCAGCAGTTGGGGTAGCGGGACGACCTACGAGCAGTACTTC. This sequence joins TRBV27 and TRBJ2-7; 8 nucleotides line up with TRBD2. This CDR3 contains 15 residues. The germline V gene encodes CDR1 MNHEY and CDR2 SMNVEV (reference sequence). Losses at the gene ends were 4 bases for V and 2 bases for J; bases not matched to a gene: 7.

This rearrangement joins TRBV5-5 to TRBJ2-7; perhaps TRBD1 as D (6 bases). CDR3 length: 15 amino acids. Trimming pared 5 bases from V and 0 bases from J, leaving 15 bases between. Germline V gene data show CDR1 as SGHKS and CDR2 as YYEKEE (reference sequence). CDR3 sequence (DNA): TGTGCCAGCAGGGTTGCCGGGACACCCTCCTACGAGCAGTACTTC. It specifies CASRVAGTPSYEQYF.

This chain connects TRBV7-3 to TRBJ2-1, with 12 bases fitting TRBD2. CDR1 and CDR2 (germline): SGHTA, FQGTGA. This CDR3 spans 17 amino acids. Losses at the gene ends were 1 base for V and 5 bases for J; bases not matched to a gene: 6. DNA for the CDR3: TGTGCCAGCAGCTTAATACCGCTAGCGGGGGGGAACAATGAGCAGTTCTTC. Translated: CASSLIPLAGGNNEQFF. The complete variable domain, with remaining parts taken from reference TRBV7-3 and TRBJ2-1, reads GAGVSQTPSNKVTEKGKYVELRCDPISGHTALYWYRQSLGQGPEFLIYFQGTGAADDSGLPNDRFFAVRPEGSVSTLKIQRTERGDSAVYLCASSLIPLAGGNNEQFFGPGTRLTVL.

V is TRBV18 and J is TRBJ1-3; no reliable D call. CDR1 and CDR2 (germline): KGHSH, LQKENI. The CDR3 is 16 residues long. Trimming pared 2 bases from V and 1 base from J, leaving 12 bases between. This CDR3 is CASSPYQDASGNTIYF. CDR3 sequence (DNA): TGTGCCAGCTCACCATATCAGGATGCGTCTGGAAACACCATATATTTT.

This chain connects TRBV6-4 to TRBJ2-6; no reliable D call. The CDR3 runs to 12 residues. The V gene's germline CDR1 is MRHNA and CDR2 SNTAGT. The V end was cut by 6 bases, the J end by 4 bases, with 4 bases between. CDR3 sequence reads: CASSPGANVLTF. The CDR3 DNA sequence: TGTGCCAGCAGCCCGGGGGCCAACGTCCTGACTTTC.